Listed below are T cell receptor beta chains from one sample, sequenced in a study of T-cell memory formation after mild COVID-19. TCRdb analysed the 5' RACE reads with MiXCR anew, one entry per CDR3 protein. The sample has 400,000 or so distinct CDR3 sequences; around 20% are singletons. Specimen: PBMCs or a T cell subset sorted from them (not recorded which). Receptor source: an adult woman who had mild COVID-19 (a few samples of this study predate the infection). Cell type and time point are not known. Both conserved end residues are trimmed from each CDR3.

>TRBV7-2|TRBJ2-5
ASSPYITRETQY
>TRBV5-5|TRBJ2-2
ASRPGLAGGYGELF
>TRBV27|TRBJ2-7
ASSFLETRSYEQY
>TRBV5-1|TRBJ2-4
ASSPAAGRAKNIQY
>TRBV24-1|TRBJ1-2
ATSDLGYPYGYT
>TRBV5-5|TRBJ2-7
ASSLVFQGYEQY
>TRBV20-1|TRBJ2-3
SARDIGGGRQDTQY
>TRBV12-3/TRBV12-4|TRBJ2-7
ASSLTLLGGLPYEQY
>TRBV12-3/TRBV12-4|TRBJ1-3
ASRRQVSGNTIY
>TRBV9|TRBJ1-5
ASSVGSSNQPQH
>TRBV7-2|TRBJ2-5
ASSSRRGAGEGETQY
>TRBV15|TRBJ2-1
ATSRVNPGLEPNEQF
>TRBV5-1|TRBJ2-2
ASSLPQRTGELF
>TRBV12-2|TRBJ2-1
ASRLADLAGGLSYNEQF
>TRBV6-6|TRBJ1-3
ASSYRTVDSGNTIY
>TRBV5-6|TRBJ1-1
ASSFGWGMNTEAF
>TRBV6-2/TRBV6-3|TRBJ2-1
ASLQSGRRGNEQF
>TRBV9|TRBJ2-1
ASSGGTEIYNEQF
>TRBV9|TRBJ2-6
ASSGRAGQGTSRYSGANVLT
>TRBV4-2|TRBJ1-3
ASSQFDREAGNTIY
>TRBV7-9|TRBJ2-3
ASGIPGPRKTDTQY
>TRBV5-1|TRBJ1-2
ASSPGTVAVST
>TRBV4-1|TRBJ2-7
ASSPQAGTNYEQY
>TRBV6-2/TRBV6-3|TRBJ2-5
ASSYLVETQY
>TRBV6-1|TRBJ1-1
ASSVGRADEAF
>TRBV12-3/TRBV12-4|TRBJ2-3
ASTWDLLRDTQY
>TRBV11-1|TRBJ2-6
ASSFGGRHSGANVLT
>TRBV20-1|TRBJ2-7
SARGLGLDPYEQY
>TRBV6-1|TRBJ1-5
ASIQDSVVQPQH
>TRBV12-3/TRBV12-4|TRBJ2-1
ASSFGRGQF
>TRBV5-4|TRBJ2-6
ASSRLGVPGANVLT
>TRBV20-1|TRBJ2-1
SARDWAVNEQF
>TRBV5-4|TRBJ2-1
ASSFGLGHNEQF
>TRBV7-2|TRBJ1-1
ASSLALRSGRNTEAF
>TRBV12-3/TRBV12-4|TRBJ1-6
ASSPRTFSPLH
>TRBV20-1|TRBJ1-5
SATPGGQRQH
>TRBV12-3/TRBV12-4|TRBJ2-3
ASSLGLGRATDTQY
>TRBV12-3/TRBV12-4|TRBJ1-1
ASSLRELLNTEAF
>TRBV29-1|TRBJ1-5
SVLDSGNQPQH
>TRBV6-4|TRBJ2-1
ASSNRGLGYEQF
>TRBV4-1|TRBJ2-7
ASSQALAGGEQY
>TRBV29-1|TRBJ2-5
SVAQGATQY
>TRBV15|TRBJ2-1
ATSPPPGTTGYNEQF
>TRBV18|TRBJ2-1
ASSPGKGDNNEQF
>TRBV29-1|TRBJ2-7
SVEDWSYEQY
>TRBV11-2|TRBJ2-5
ASLPVPGLQETQY
>TRBV6-5|TRBJ2-1
ASSRNVLARYNEQF
>TRBV7-9|TRBJ1-4
ASSAQQGNEKLF
>TRBV29-1|TRBJ1-1
SVDSGVDTEAF
>TRBV7-2|TRBJ2-5
ASSPVLQETQY
>TRBV5-4|TRBJ2-7
ASSLADSGDYEQY